This T cell receptor (beta chain) appears in the sequencing data of a study of T cell repertoires in cytomegalovirus infection. Background on the study: It can be stated that public TCR beta signatures indicated CMV infection as well as a matching HLA type. Findings and limits, study-wide: In two of eight donors, the top clonotype was HLA-C-restricted CMV-specific. Based on cumulative public TCR beta family frequency, carriers of CMV plus the relevant HLA were identified.

This clonotype was seen only a few times. What it binds is unknown. The CDR3 has 14 amino acids. Germline V gives CDR1 SGHTA, CDR2 FQGNSA. V trimming: 6 bases; J trimming: 7 bases; junction bases outside the gene matches: 5. MiXCR, applied by TCRdb to the reads, yields one record per CDR3 protein. The profile covers roughly 180,000 distinct CDR3 sequences, with about 28% appearing a single time and roughly 32% taken by the ten largest. The receptor was isolated from a human donor in good health (CMV status not recorded). Some clones in this sample may be carry-over from other donors' samples. The specimen sequenced was PBMCs. This rearrangement joins TRBV7-2 to TRBJ1-5; 11 positions agree with TRBD1. CDR3 amino acids: CASSPGQGEQPQHF. As DNA, the CDR3 is TGTGCCAGCAGTCCGGGACAGGGGGAGCAGCCCCAGCATTTT.